This section outlines one T cell receptor beta chain sequence together with its context. The donor group consisted entirely of healthy Caucasians. A universal primer site arose from template switching, and cDNA bore unique molecular identifiers. Each CDR3 protein is one row after TCRdb ran MiXCR on the 5' RACE reads. The table has 400,000 to 500,000 distinct CDR3 sequences, around 20% seen once. The data were taken from a study of identical twins. Germline assignment: CDR1 ENHRY and CDR2 SYGVKD. This CDR3 contains 14 residues. V lost 3 bases to trimming and J lost 2 bases, with 11 bases between them. This rearrangement joins TRBV10-3 to TRBJ2-7; no firm D call. The source is a man in his fifties in good health. Sample: naive T cells sorted from blood. The CDR3 DNA follows: TGTGCCATCAGTGAAGAGTTACCTCCCTACGAGCAGTACTTC. Encoded protein: CAISEELPPYEQYF.